This T cell receptor (beta chain) was captured by sequencing in a study of cytomegalovirus exposure and HLA in healthy donors. Whole-study results and caveats: In the approximately 120 validation repertoires, a later analysis found that first-cohort TCR clusters tended to co-occur.

V lost 0 bases, J lost 7 bases, and 12 bases stayed unmatched. There are 16 residues in the CDR3. From germline, CDR1 is MGHRA and CDR2 YSYEKL. Using immunoSEQ multiplex PCR, the repertoire was profiled, and TCRdb retains in-frame clones only, with some absent. Of tens of thousands of clones listed, 90% are singletons. Remarks on this clone: The antigen remains undetermined.

Sample: PBMCs. This chain joins TRBV4-1 and TRBJ2-7; TRBD1 agrees at 7 bases. This receptor was obtained from a man aged 18-30 years in good health and CMV-seronegative. DNA of the CDR3: TGCGCCAGCAGCCAAGAATGGGACAGCATGCAGAAAGAGCAGTACTTC. Its translation is CASSQEWDSMQKEQYF.